The 18 T cell receptor beta chains reported below all come from one sample, sequenced in a study of regulatory T cells in long-lasting Graves disease. Time point in this sample: newly diagnosed GD, antithyroid drugs for less than 3 months. PBMC RNA was the source of the TCR library. Relying on iRepertoire HTBI primers and Arm-PCR of CDR3 regions, the team built TCR beta libraries. TCRdb reanalysed the multiplex PCR reads using MiXCR and keeps one entry per CDR3 protein. The data contain 350,000 to 500,000 distinct CDR3 sequences, roughly 15% of them seen just once; the ten biggest clones take up less than 30%. The same data also contributed to another study, on T cells in Graves' hyperthyroidism and ophthalmopathy.

This specimen was peripheral blood mononuclear cells (PBMCs), taken at new diagnosis, from a patient treated with antithyroid drugs. All receptors come from a woman in her late teens or twenties with Graves disease.

This clonotype has a handful of counts. The J gene is TRBJ2-7, the V gene TRBV20-1, with 13 bases fitting TRBD2. Germline V gene sequence: CDR1 DFQATT, CDR2 SNEGSKA (reference sequence). The CDR3 sequence is 15 residues long. With V trimmed by 5 bases and J by 3 bases, 7 bases remained unmatched. This chain's CDR3 is CSAVPGLAGYYEQYF. The CDR3 DNA follows: TGCAGTGCTGTCCCGGGACTAGCGGGGTACTACGAGCAGTACTTC.

The V and J genes are TRBV5-1 and TRBJ2-1; 10 positions match TRBD2. Germline values: CDR1 SGHRS, CDR2 YFSETQ. The CDR3 is 16 amino acids. The J segment lost 12 bases and the V segment lost 3 bases, leaving 15 bases of the junction unmatched. CDR3 sequence reads: CASSWGTSAPEGGQFF. The DNA for the CDR3 is TGCGCCAGCAGCTGGGGGACTAGCGCCCCAGAGGGGGGGCAGTTCTTC.

In its sample, this clonotype was seen a few times. The V call is TRBV7-9, the J call TRBJ2-2; TRBD2 matches 7 bases. CDR1 is SEHNR and CDR2 is FQNEAQ in the germline V gene (reference sequence). Unmatched junction bases numbered 13, after V lost 4 bases and J lost 2 bases. CDR3 size: 18 residues. CDR3 residues: CASSSYQLSGPNTGELFF. CDR3 nucleotide sequence: TGTGCCAGCAGCTCTTACCAGCTTAGCGGGCCTAACACCGGGGAGCTGTTTTTT.

This clonotype was seen many times. The gene calls are TRBV20-1 and TRBJ2-7; D not certain. V was pared by 3 bases and J by 7 bases, with 4 bases between. This CDR3 has 9 amino acids. Germline CDR1 and CDR2: DFQATT and SNEGSKA (reference sequence). Written as DNA, the CDR3 is TGCAGTGCTAGCGGTGAGCAGTACTTC. Amino acids: CSASGEQYF.

This clonotype was observed many times. This chain uses TRBV6-2 or TRBV6-3 with TRBJ2-1; the match to TRBD2 covers 7 bases. With 5 bases clipped from V and 6 bases from J, the junction kept 10 bases outside the gene matches. Germline V gene sequence: CDR1 MNHEY, CDR2 SVGEGT. This CDR3 is built from 15 residues. The CDR3 spells CASSGPGRGVNEQFF. CDR3 bases: TGTGCCAGCAGTGGACCGGGACGGGGGGTCAATGAGCAGTTCTTC.

This clonotype was picked up many times. CDR3 protein: CASSEGDRSNSPLHF. The CDR3 bases are TGTGCCAGCAGTGAGGGGGACAGGTCTAATTCACCCCTCCACTTT. This chain links TRBV2 with TRBJ1-6; 8 bases match TRBD1. Trimming removed 3 bases from V and 6 bases from J; junction bases left unmatched: 4. The CDR3 sequence is 15 residues long. Germline loops: CDR1 SNHLY, CDR2 FYNNEI.

Note on this clonotype: A much larger clonotype is one base distant, so this may be a read error. The rearrangement joins TRBV7-9 to TRBJ2-1, with 7 bases matching TRBD1. The CDR3 covers 15 residues. The V segment lost 4 bases and the J segment 10 bases; nucleotides outside the gene matches: 13. Germline CDR1 reads SEHNR; CDR2 reads FQNEAQ (reference sequence). CDR3 amino acids: CASSWRTGATYEQFF. Written as DNA, the CDR3 is TGTGCCAGCAGCTGGAGGACAGGTGCTACCTACGAGCAGTTCTTC.

This clonotype has a count of ten or more. The chain couples TRBV11-2 to TRBJ2-1; 13 bases line up with TRBD2. The V and J ends lost 5 bases and 0 bases, in that order; junction bases with no gene match: 4. CDR3 length equals 17 residues. Germline lookup yields CDR1 SGHAT and CDR2 FQNNGV. The CDR3 region is CASSPTSGRDSYNEQFF. For the CDR3, the DNA is TGTGCCAGCAGCCCCACTAGCGGGAGGGACTCCTACAATGAGCAGTTCTTC. Using reference TRBV11-2 and TRBJ2-1 for the parts outside the CDR3, the full variable domain is EAGVAQSPRYKIIEKRQSVAFWCNPISGHATLYWYQQILGQGPKLLIQFQNNGVVDDSQLPKDRFSAERLKGVDSTLKIQPAKLEDSAVYLCASSPTSGRDSYNEQFFGPGTRLTVL.

In its sample, this clonotype was seen once. The V call is TRBV5-1, the J call TRBJ2-5; 7 bases map to TRBD1. Looked up from germline, CDR1 is SGHRS and CDR2 is YFSETQ. The CDR3 runs 14 residues. V lost 4 bases to trimming and J lost 1 base; unmatched junction nucleotides: 4. CDR3 in amino acids: CASSAWDSQETQYF. DNA for the CDR3: TGCGCCAGCAGCGCATGGGACAGCCAAGAGACCCAGTACTTC.

This clonotype was observed at least ten times. V usage is TRBV15 and J usage is TRBJ1-1; 9 bases match TRBD1. With V trimmed by 3 bases and J by 11 bases, 10 bases remained unmatched. Germline V gene sequence: CDR1 LNHNV, CDR2 YYDKDF (reference sequence). This CDR3 is 14 amino acids long. CDR3 nucleotide sequence: TGTGCCACCAGCAGGTTCGGACAGGGGTTTTCGGCTTTCTTT. Translated, it gives CATSRFGQGFSAFF.

The chain joins TRBV4-1 to TRBJ1-2; no reliable D call. In germline, CDR1 is MGHRA, CDR2 YSYEKL. V lost 0 bases to trimming and J lost 4 bases, with 9 bases between them. The CDR3 loop spans 14 amino acids. The CDR3 DNA reads as TGCGCCAGCAGCCAAGAGGAGAGGTTCTATGGCTACACCTTC. This encodes CASSQEERFYGYTF.

This clonotype has ten or more counts. In nucleotides, the CDR3 is TGTGCCAGCACCCCGTCAGGTGGCACCTACGAGCAGTACTTC. Residues: CASTPSGGTYEQYF. This chain uses TRBV28 with TRBJ2-7; D unresolved. Germline V gene lookup returns CDR1 MDHEN and CDR2 SYDVKM. The CDR3 has 14 amino acids. Trimming cost V 7 bases and J 2 bases, with 15 bases left between them. Full variable domain (rest looked up from reference TRBV28 and TRBJ2-7): DVKVTQSSRYLVKRTGEKVFLECVQDMDHENMFWYRQDPGLGLRLIYFSYDVKMKEKGDIPEGYSVSREKKERFSLILESASTNQTSMYLCASTPSGGTYEQYFGPGTRLTVT.

Only a few counts were recorded for this clonotype. The V call is TRBV7-3, the J call TRBJ2-2; 8 bases match TRBD1. Germline values: CDR1 SGHTA, CDR2 FQGTGA. The V gene end was trimmed by 5 bases and the J gene end by 1 base; junction bases not matched to a gene: 6. This CDR3 is built from 16 residues. In DNA, the CDR3 is TGTGCCAGCAGCATCGACAGGGGTGGGAACACCGGGGAGCTGTTTTTT. It encodes CASSIDRGGNTGELFF.

The V call is TRBV5-4, the J call TRBJ2-2; TRBD2 agrees at 14 bases. From germline, CDR1 is SGHNT and CDR2 YYREEE (reference sequence). CDR3 length equals 18 residues. The trim removed 4 bases at V and 4 bases at J, leaving 9 bases unmatched. The CDR3 protein is CASSKGLAGAVGTGELFF. The CDR3, as DNA: TGTGCCAGCAGCAAGGGACTAGCGGGAGCGGTAGGCACCGGGGAGCTGTTTTTT.

There are a few counts of this clonotype. The CDR3: CASSFLEDPSTDTQYF. CDR3 sequence (DNA): TGTGCCAGCAGCTTTCTTGAGGACCCTAGCACAGATACGCAGTATTTT. The V call is TRBV7-6, the J call TRBJ2-3; D gene uncertain. Germline values: CDR1 SGHVS, CDR2 FNYEAQ. This CDR3 comprises 16 residues. Trimming shortened V by 3 bases and J by 0 bases, and 13 bases separated the two germline ends.

The chain couples TRBV30 to TRBJ1-2, with 9 bases matching TRBD1. The CDR3 has 13 residues. Trimming at V came to 3 bases and at J to 7 bases, leaving 6 bases not matched to a gene. Germline CDR1 reads GTSNPN; CDR2 reads SVGIG (reference sequence). Written as DNA, the CDR3 is TGTGCCTGGAGCGGACAGGGGAGGGTTGGCTACACCTTC. Its protein product is CAWSGQGRVGYTF.

This clonotype was found many times. This chain joins TRBV3-1 and TRBJ2-2, with a weak D call TRBD1 (5 bases). Germline V gene lookup returns CDR1 LGHDT and CDR2 YNNKEL (reference sequence). This CDR3 contains 14 residues. V was cut by 3 bases and J by 8 bases, with 13 bases left in between. The CDR3 DNA sequence: TGTGCCAGCAGCCATCTTCAGGGTTCTGGGGAGCTGTTTTTT. It specifies CASSHLQGSGELFF.

This clonotype came up many times. The rearrangement links TRBV28 to TRBJ2-1; maybe TRBD1 (5 bases). V lost 7 bases and J lost 0, with 13 bases in between. Germline-derived CDR1 and CDR2 are MDHEN and SYDVKM. This CDR3 has 15 residues. The CDR3 DNA is TGTGCCAGCACCTTAGGGGAAAGCTCCTACAATGAGCAGTTCTTC. Translation gives CASTLGESSYNEQFF.